This T cell receptor (beta chain) derives from a study of early T cells in non-severe SARS-CoV-2 infection (dated by TCRdb to the early 2020s). Notes on the research overall: Bulk RNA from unsorted whole blood was used for TCR sequencing, so alpha and beta chains could not be paired. Points the paper makes about the study in general: VDJdb matching was skewed toward anti-spike CD8 responses and likely underestimated virus-specific expansions by missing private and CD4 specificities.

A note on this clonotype: Its antigen is not yet known. No much larger clonotype is one base removed from it; base qualities were not supplied.

The CDR3 sequence holds 15 residues, the cysteine and phenylalanine included. Kept here is only the CDR3 DNA, which spans 45 bases and is read in frame from base 1. Trimming at the junction amounts to 0 bases on V and 2 bases on J, and the germline ends lie 12 bases apart. For CDR1 and CDR2, the germline V gene lists SGDLS and YYNGEE. Library prep was done by 5' RACE. The listed sequencing device is NextSeq 500. To correct for sequencing error and PCR bias, the TCR library protocol tagged individual cDNA molecules with unique molecular identifiers. Both TCR alpha and beta chains were sequenced, and tight co-correlation was observed between alpha and beta sequence abundances in each sample. The study's own analysis went as follows. V gene, J gene and CDR3 annotation of TCR sequences was performed with Decombinator V4. TCRs were defined as expanded if a significant change between any two time points was detected under a Poisson model with p below 0.0001. TCR abundances were normalised to the total number of TCRs sequenced per sample and expressed as counts per million. MAIT TCRs were defined by TRAV1-2 paired with TRAJ12, TRAJ20 or TRAJ33, and iNKT TCRs by TRAV10 paired with TRAJ18. VDJdb, accessed 1 November 2021, was searched for CMV, EBV and SARS-CoV-2 annotated TCRs, with TCRs annotated for multiple antigens excluded. TCRdb reran the public reads through fastp at Q25 and MiXCR, keeping productive beta chains. All rows with the same CDR3 protein become a single entry with the most common DNA and genes. The V and J calls and clone size are TCRdb's, not the authors'. The sample table contains approximately 85,000 distinct CDR3 sequences; only one count was recorded for roughly an eighth of them. 5% to 8% of the sample lies in the top ten.

A case-control design nested within a healthcare worker cohort in London, UK, was used, with weekly nasopharyngeal swab PCR tests and blood sampling performed. Healthcare workers were enrolled in the week of the UK lockdown, from 23 to 31 March 2020, and were followed every week for up to about 16 weeks. This receptor was identified in an adult who was a healthcare worker with PCR-confirmed SARS-CoV-2 infection or an uninfected control (not recorded which). The V and J segments used are TRBV9 and TRBJ2-7, with a tentative D call of TRBD1 or TRBD2, each matching 5 bases. Sequencing was done on a sample of whole blood. CDR3 loop: CASSVAPGLTYEQYF. DNA sequence: TGTGCCAGCAGCGTAGCGCCGGGGCTTACCTACGAGCAGTACTTC.